The rows below give T cell receptor beta chains drawn from one sample of a study of T cells in Graves' hyperthyroidism and ophthalmopathy. TCRdb itself ran the multiplex PCR reads through MiXCR, one entry per CDR3 protein. The data show some 340,000 distinct CDR3 sequences, with roughly 13% seen just once and approximately 35% held by the top ten. Material: blood. All receptors come from a woman between 40 and 55 years old with Graves' ophthalmopathy. Each CDR3 is given with its conserved first and last residue. Fields, in order: D gene, J gene, clone size, V gene, CDR3 protein, CDR3 DNA. D genes are given only for firm matches. Only part of the rows carry a size: once, few, many, or a class if the clone is expanded.

d_call: NA; j_call: TRBJ1-2; clone_size: few; v_call: TRBV6-5; cdr3_aa: CASSYGTGGSGYTF; cdr3_nt: TGTGCCAGCAGTTACGGGACTGGTGGGTCGGGCTACACCTTC
d_call: NA; j_call: TRBJ2-1; clone_size: NA; v_call: TRBV29-1; cdr3_aa: CSVPISYHEQFF; cdr3_nt: TGCAGCGTCCCAATATCCTATCATGAGCAGTTCTTC
d_call: NA; j_call: TRBJ2-7; clone_size: many; v_call: TRBV5-6; cdr3_aa: CASSFQLSDYEQYF; cdr3_nt: TGTGCCAGCAGCTTTCAGTTGTCAGACTACGAGCAGTACTTC
d_call: NA; j_call: TRBJ1-2; clone_size: many; v_call: TRBV7-9; cdr3_aa: CASSIPGDGYTF; cdr3_nt: TGTGCCAGCAGCATACCAGGGGACGGCTACACCTTC
d_call: NA; j_call: TRBJ1-5; clone_size: many; v_call: TRBV5-5; cdr3_aa: CASSFSGDQPQHF; cdr3_nt: TGTGCCAGCAGCTTTTCAGGGGACCAGCCCCAGCATTTT
d_call: TRBD1; j_call: TRBJ2-1; clone_size: NA; v_call: TRBV29-1; cdr3_aa: CGGDRGSYNEQFF; cdr3_nt: TGCGGGGGGGACAGGGGCTCCTACAATGAGCAGTTCTTC
d_call: TRBD2; j_call: TRBJ2-3; clone_size: NA; v_call: TRBV5-1; cdr3_aa: CASSLAFERGPGDTQYF; cdr3_nt: TGCGCCAGCAGCTTGGCCTTCGAGCGGGGGCCGGGAGATACGCAGTATTTT
d_call: NA; j_call: TRBJ2-3; clone_size: many; v_call: TRBV12-3/TRBV12-4; cdr3_aa: CASSWGTHTDTQYF; cdr3_nt: TGTGCCAGCAGTTGGGGGACCCACACAGATACGCAGTATTTT
d_call: NA; j_call: TRBJ2-7; clone_size: few; v_call: TRBV2; cdr3_aa: CASRTYEQYF; cdr3_nt: TGTGCCAGCAGAACCTACGAGCAGTACTTC
d_call: NA; j_call: TRBJ2-7; clone_size: few; v_call: TRBV29-1; cdr3_aa: CSVGARQLHEQYF; cdr3_nt: TGCAGCGTTGGGGCTAGGCAACTTCACGAGCAGTACTTC
d_call: NA; j_call: TRBJ1-3; clone_size: many; v_call: TRBV2; cdr3_aa: CASIWDAGNTIYF; cdr3_nt: TGTGCCAGCATCTGGGACGCTGGAAACACCATATATTTT
d_call: NA; j_call: TRBJ2-7; clone_size: NA; v_call: TRBV6-1; cdr3_aa: CASSEAAGDSSYEQYF; cdr3_nt: TGTGCCAGCAGTGAAGCTGCGGGGGACAGCTCCTACGAGCAGTACTTC
d_call: NA; j_call: TRBJ2-5; clone_size: NA; v_call: TRBV7-2; cdr3_aa: CASSLGRALQETQYF; cdr3_nt: TGTGCCAGCAGCTTAGGGAGGGCTCTCCAAGAGACCCAGTACTTC
d_call: NA; j_call: TRBJ1-2; clone_size: many; v_call: TRBV24-1; cdr3_aa: CATSDPTLRYGYTF; cdr3_nt: TGTGCCACCAGTGACCCGACGCTTCGATATGGCTACACCTTC
d_call: NA; j_call: TRBJ1-5; clone_size: NA; v_call: TRBV4-1; cdr3_aa: CASSQEVLADSNQPQHF; cdr3_nt: TGCGCCAGCAGCCAAGAAGTATTGGCAGATAGCAATCAGCCCCAGCATTTT
d_call: NA; j_call: TRBJ2-1; clone_size: many; v_call: TRBV28; cdr3_aa: CASSLALPNEQFF; cdr3_nt: TGTGCCAGCAGTCTAGCCCTTCCCAATGAGCAGTTCTTC
d_call: NA; j_call: TRBJ2-7; clone_size: NA; v_call: TRBV19; cdr3_aa: CASSIGTATENRYEQYF; cdr3_nt: TGTGCCAGTAGTATAGGAACTGCGACAGAGAATAGGTACGAGCAGTACTTC
d_call: NA; j_call: TRBJ1-1; clone_size: many; v_call: TRBV6-1; cdr3_aa: CASISLRGTEAFF; cdr3_nt: TGTGCCAGTATTTCGCTGCGGGGAACTGAAGCTTTCTTT
d_call: NA; j_call: TRBJ2-3; clone_size: few; v_call: TRBV18; cdr3_aa: CASSPQQREDTQYF; cdr3_nt: TGTGCCAGCTCACCGCAACAACGGGAAGATACGCAGTATTTT
d_call: NA; j_call: TRBJ2-3; clone_size: many; v_call: TRBV24-1; cdr3_aa: CATSDFRAGGGNTQYF; cdr3_nt: TGTGCCACCAGTGATTTCAGGGCAGGGGGAGGAAATACGCAGTATTTT
d_call: NA; j_call: TRBJ2-5; clone_size: many; v_call: TRBV28; cdr3_aa: CASSGETQYF; cdr3_nt: TGTGCCAGCAGTGGAGAGACCCAGTACTTC
d_call: NA; j_call: TRBJ2-1; clone_size: many; v_call: TRBV27; cdr3_aa: CASSFEGFDEQFF; cdr3_nt: TGTGCCAGCAGTTTTGAGGGGTTCGATGAGCAGTTCTTC
d_call: TRBD2; j_call: TRBJ2-1; clone_size: many; v_call: TRBV7-2; cdr3_aa: CASSSGGLAVSYNEQFF; cdr3_nt: TGTGCCAGCAGCTCGGGGGGTCTAGCGGTCTCCTACAATGAGCAGTTCTTC
d_call: NA; j_call: TRBJ1-1; clone_size: many; v_call: TRBV12-5; cdr3_aa: CASGETGWGYPEAFF; cdr3_nt: TGTGCTAGTGGGGAGACAGGATGGGGTTATCCGGAAGCTTTCTTT
d_call: TRBD1; j_call: TRBJ2-3; clone_size: many; v_call: TRBV24-1; cdr3_aa: CATSDFSGQGTDTQYF; cdr3_nt: TGTGCCACCAGTGATTTCTCCGGACAGGGGACAGATACGCAGTATTTT
d_call: NA; j_call: TRBJ1-1; clone_size: few; v_call: TRBV7-8; cdr3_aa: CASSLIGGTEAFF; cdr3_nt: TGTGCCAGCAGCTTAATCGGGGGTACTGAAGCTTTCTTT
d_call: TRBD2; j_call: TRBJ2-3; clone_size: many; v_call: TRBV5-6; cdr3_aa: CASSTAVRGGLTDTQYF; cdr3_nt: TGTGCCAGCAGCACGGCCGTTCGCGGGGGGCTCACAGATACGCAGTATTTT
d_call: NA; j_call: TRBJ1-6; clone_size: many; v_call: TRBV12-3/TRBV12-4; cdr3_aa: CASRGSYNSPLHF; cdr3_nt: TGTGCCAGCAGGGGGTCCTATAATTCACCCCTCCACTTT
d_call: NA; j_call: TRBJ1-1; clone_size: many; v_call: TRBV14; cdr3_aa: CASSPREYSTEAFF; cdr3_nt: TGTGCCAGCAGCCCACGGGAATACAGCACTGAAGCTTTCTTT
d_call: TRBD1; j_call: TRBJ2-7; clone_size: NA; v_call: TRBV10-2; cdr3_aa: CASSEGQGHRLYEQYF; cdr3_nt: TGCGCCAGCAGTGAAGGACAGGGCCACAGACTCTACGAGCAGTACTTC
d_call: NA; j_call: TRBJ2-7; clone_size: few; v_call: TRBV20-1; cdr3_aa: CSARDDTAWGYEQYF; cdr3_nt: TGCAGTGCTAGAGATGACACGGCATGGGGCTACGAGCAGTACTTC
d_call: NA; j_call: TRBJ2-7; clone_size: NA; v_call: TRBV29-1; cdr3_aa: CSVEGEDTMGSYEQYF; cdr3_nt: TGCAGCGTTGAAGGGGAGGACACCATGGGCTCCTACGAGCAGTACTTC
d_call: NA; j_call: TRBJ2-7; clone_size: NA; v_call: TRBV7-9; cdr3_aa: CASSSGETYEQYF; cdr3_nt: TGTGCCAGCAGCTCGGGAGAGACCTACGAGCAGTACTTC
d_call: NA; j_call: TRBJ2-5; clone_size: many; v_call: TRBV10-2; cdr3_aa: CASSEGASRETQYF; cdr3_nt: TGCGCCAGCAGTGAGGGGGCTAGCCGCGAGACCCAGTACTTC
d_call: TRBD1; j_call: TRBJ1-2; clone_size: few; v_call: TRBV20-1; cdr3_aa: CSASFGQGSWSYGYTF; cdr3_nt: TGCAGTGCTAGTTTTGGACAGGGGTCATGGAGCTATGGCTACACCTTC
d_call: NA; j_call: TRBJ1-2; clone_size: few; v_call: TRBV13; cdr3_aa: CASSRAYNYGYTF; cdr3_nt: TGTGCCAGCAGCCGTGCTTATAACTATGGCTACACCTTC
d_call: NA; j_call: TRBJ1-1; clone_size: few; v_call: TRBV20-1; cdr3_aa: CSARDVGGSNTEAFF; cdr3_nt: TGCAGTGCTAGGGACGTTGGGGGGTCAAACACTGAAGCTTTCTTT
d_call: NA; j_call: TRBJ1-2; clone_size: many; v_call: TRBV10-3; cdr3_aa: CAISPKTDERYTF; cdr3_nt: TGTGCCATCTCCCCTAAGACAGACGAGCGCTACACCTTC
d_call: NA; j_call: TRBJ2-1; clone_size: many; v_call: TRBV12-3/TRBV12-4; cdr3_aa: CASSLLRGSGNEQFF; cdr3_nt: TGTGCCAGCAGTTTGTTGCGGGGATCGGGTAATGAGCAGTTCTTC
d_call: TRBD1; j_call: TRBJ2-7; clone_size: many; v_call: TRBV29-1; cdr3_aa: CSVGQGLYEQYF; cdr3_nt: TGCAGCGTTGGACAGGGCCTCTACGAGCAGTACTTC
d_call: NA; j_call: TRBJ1-1; clone_size: many; v_call: TRBV6-1; cdr3_aa: CASSYSQMNTEAFF; cdr3_nt: TGTGCCAGCAGTTACAGCCAGATGAACACTGAAGCTTTCTTT
d_call: NA; j_call: TRBJ2-5; clone_size: few; v_call: TRBV4-1; cdr3_aa: CASSQDRGLGETQYF; cdr3_nt: TGCGCCAGCAGCCAAGACCGGGGCTTGGGGGAGACCCAGTACTTC
d_call: NA; j_call: TRBJ2-2; clone_size: many; v_call: TRBV5-5; cdr3_aa: CASTRAPNTGELFF; cdr3_nt: TGTGCCAGCACGAGGGCCCCGAACACCGGGGAGCTGTTTTTT
d_call: NA; j_call: TRBJ2-3; clone_size: many; v_call: TRBV10-3; cdr3_aa: CAISENSLGDTQYF; cdr3_nt: TGTGCCATCAGTGAAAACTCGCTCGGTGATACGCAGTATTTT
d_call: NA; j_call: TRBJ2-3; clone_size: NA; v_call: TRBV25-1; cdr3_aa: CASSGAVSTDTQYF; cdr3_nt: TGTGCCAGCAGTGGGGCGGTTAGCACAGATACGCAGTATTTT
d_call: NA; j_call: TRBJ1-1; clone_size: few; v_call: TRBV9; cdr3_aa: CASSRAGGDTEAFF; cdr3_nt: TGTGCCAGCAGCCGTGCCGGAGGGGACACTGAAGCTTTCTTT
d_call: TRBD1; j_call: TRBJ2-5; clone_size: few; v_call: TRBV7-2; cdr3_aa: CASSQLWGQRQETQYF; cdr3_nt: TGTGCCAGCAGCCAACTGTGGGGACAGCGTCAAGAGACCCAGTACTTC
d_call: NA; j_call: TRBJ2-3; clone_size: NA; v_call: TRBV27; cdr3_aa: CASRKGGADTQYF; cdr3_nt: TGTGCCAGCAGAAAGGGGGGTGCAGATACGCAGTATTTT
d_call: NA; j_call: TRBJ1-2; clone_size: NA; v_call: TRBV18; cdr3_aa: CASSPPNEFLGLDGYTF; cdr3_nt: TGTGCCAGCTCACCACCTAATGAGTTTCTAGGTTTGGATGGCTACACCTTC
d_call: NA; j_call: TRBJ1-2; clone_size: few; v_call: TRBV20-1; cdr3_aa: CSAPVVSWGYTF; cdr3_nt: TGCAGTGCCCCTGTAGTGTCTTGGGGCTACACCTTC
d_call: NA; j_call: TRBJ2-3; clone_size: many; v_call: TRBV2; cdr3_aa: CAIIRDDLGASTDTQYF; cdr3_nt: TGTGCCATCATCCGGGACGACCTAGGTGCTAGCACAGATACGCAGTATTTT
d_call: NA; j_call: TRBJ1-2; clone_size: many; v_call: TRBV3-1; cdr3_aa: CASSQDTRANYGYTF; cdr3_nt: TGTGCCAGCAGCCAAGACACTAGGGCTAACTATGGCTACACCTTC
d_call: NA; j_call: TRBJ2-5; clone_size: many; v_call: TRBV28; cdr3_aa: CASSLGPAEFPQETQYF; cdr3_nt: TGTGCCAGCAGTTTAGGGCCAGCGGAATTCCCCCAAGAGACCCAGTACTTC
d_call: TRBD1; j_call: TRBJ1-1; clone_size: many; v_call: TRBV20-1; cdr3_aa: CGTEVQGAIDTEAFF; cdr3_nt: TGCGGGACGGAAGTTCAGGGGGCTATAGACACTGAAGCTTTCTTT
d_call: NA; j_call: TRBJ1-1; clone_size: NA; v_call: TRBV4-2; cdr3_aa: CASSQAPRGMNTEAFF; cdr3_nt: TGTGCCAGCAGCCAAGCCCCACGGGGGATGAACACTGAAGCTTTCTTT
d_call: NA; j_call: TRBJ2-3; clone_size: many; v_call: TRBV5-1; cdr3_aa: CASSKDLTDTQYF; cdr3_nt: TGCGCCAGCAGCAAGGACCTTACAGATACGCAGTATTTT
d_call: NA; j_call: TRBJ2-7; clone_size: many; v_call: TRBV12-3/TRBV12-4; cdr3_aa: CASSPRGVGGGYEQYF; cdr3_nt: TGTGCCAGCAGTCCTAGGGGGGTGGGGGGCGGATACGAGCAGTACTTC